One sample yielded the 30 T cell receptor beta chains listed below, sequenced in a study of tumor and adjacent non-tumor tissue in lung cancer. RNA was extracted from bulk tissue without any cell sorting. TCRbeta libraries were built with three rounds of nested PCR, modified from ARM-PCR. MiXCR was run by TCRdb on the multiplex PCR reads, yielding one entry per CDR3 protein. The sample has about 85,000 distinct CDR3 sequences, approximately 57% seen once. Sequencing was done on a sample of lung tumor tissue. These receptors originate from a man aged 65 to 79 with non-small cell lung cancer.

The chain links TRBV12-3 or TRBV12-4 to TRBJ2-6; no reliable D call. CDR3 size: 12 residues. Trimming left V 5 bases short and J 11 bases short, with 10 bases between. The DNA for the CDR3 is TGTGCCAGCAGTCCGTCTGGGGACGTCCTGACTTTC. Translation: CASSPSGDVLTF.

This clonotype was seen repeatedly, ten times or more. V gene TRBV10-3 combines with J gene TRBJ2-5, with D possibly being TRBD1 or TRBD2 (5 bases each). The CDR3 sequence is 14 residues long. Germline CDR1 is ENHRY and CDR2 is SYGVKD. Trimming pared 5 bases from V and 2 bases from J, leaving 12 bases between. The CDR3 spells CAISYTGRQETQYF. The CDR3 region has the DNA TGTGCCATCAGTTACACGGGACGACAAGAGACCCAGTACTTC.

V and J are TRBV28 and TRBJ2-3, with no clear D. The ends were cut back, 6 bases at V and 2 bases at J, with 6 bases in the middle. There are 12 residues in the CDR3. Germline-derived CDR1 and CDR2 are MDHEN and SYDVKM. For the CDR3, the DNA is TGTGCCAGCAGGGCCCTCACAGATACGCAGTATTTT. Translating gives CASRALTDTQYF.

With regard to this clonotype: It may be a read error: a sequence one base away is much more abundant. This chain links TRBV28 with TRBJ2-7; 9 nucleotides agree with TRBD1. The germline gives CDR1 MDHEN, CDR2 SYDVKM. The CDR3 length is 13 residues. Trimming removed 6 bases from V and 6 bases from J; junction bases left unmatched: 6. The CDR3 DNA follows: TGTGCCAGCAGGCGAACAGGGGGCGCCGAGCAGTACTTC. It translates to CASRRTGGAEQYF.

With respect to this clonotype: Lacking the conserved final phenylalanine or tryptophan, this CDR3 likely reflects a read error. This chain joins TRBV5-1 and TRBJ2-5, with D perhaps TRBD2 (5 bases). The CDR3 is made up of 13 amino acids. The germline V gene encodes CDR1 SGHRS and CDR2 YFSETQ. CDR3 nucleotide sequence: TGCGTCAGCAGCCGGTCCGGGGAAGAGACCCAGTACTCC. Translating gives CVSSRSGEETQYS.

The table lists this clonotype with a count of one. J is TRBJ2-7 and V is TRBV11-2, with D tentatively TRBD2 (5 bases). Germline-derived CDR1 and CDR2 are SGHAT and FQNNGV. The CDR3 has 12 residues. V lost 7 bases and J lost 9, with 16 bases in between. This CDR3 is CASNRAPSGQYF. CDR3 nucleotide sequence: TGTGCCAGCAACCGGGCGCCCAGCGGGCAGTACTTC.

This chain links TRBV20-1 with TRBJ1-2; weak D call: TRBD1 (5 bases). Germline V gene lookup returns CDR1 DFQATT and CDR2 SNEGSKA (reference sequence). The V and J ends lost 0 bases and 7 bases respectively, with 18 bases between them. The CDR3 runs 15 residues. CDR3 coding DNA: TGCAGTGCTAGAGATCCGGCGGGACTTTTTGGTGGCTACACCTTC. Amino acid sequence: CSARDPAGLFGGYTF.

On this clonotype: A read error may be the cause here, since a much bigger clone is one base away. The chain joins TRBV4-2 to TRBJ2-1; the match to TRBD2 covers 13 bases. The CDR3 is made up of 15 amino acids. The germline CDR1 and CDR2 sequences are LGHNA and YNFKEQ. The CDR3 bases are TGTACCAGCAGCCGTACTAGCGGGGGGGACAATGAGCAGTTCTTC. Its translation is CTSSRTSGGDNEQFF.

This clonotype was observed a few times. A read error is possible here, since a much larger clone lies one base away. The CDR3 loop is CVSSSGQAFYEQYF. The CDR3 nucleotides read TGTGTCAGCAGTTCGGGACAGGCCTTCTACGAGCAGTACTTC. The chain employs TRBV6-1 and TRBJ2-7, with 8 bases fitting TRBD1. CDR1 MNHNS and CDR2 SASEGT come from the germline V gene. CDR3 length: 14 residues.

This clonotype was picked up one time. The V and J genes are TRBV28 and TRBJ2-1; no firm D call. The V end lost 6 bases, the J end lost 3 bases, and 12 bases lay between the germline ends. The CDR3 sequence is 14 residues long. Germline CDR1 reads MDHEN; CDR2 reads SYDVKM. The DNA for the CDR3 is TGTGCCAGCAGATATAGAGCAAGCTACAATGAGCAGTTCTTC. It codes for CASRYRASYNEQFF.

About this clonotype itself: Given the absence of the conserved phenylalanine or tryptophan at the CDR3 end, a read error is likely. The chain has TRBV11-2 and TRBJ1-6; D possibly corresponds to TRBD1 (6 bases). Germline CDR1 reads SGHAT; CDR2 reads FQNNGV. The V end lost 6 bases, the J end lost 4 bases, and 19 bases lay between the germline ends. The CDR3 is 17 residues long. CDR3 sequence reads: CASSLPRGARYNSPLHL. In DNA, the CDR3 is TGTGCCAGCAGTTTACCCCGGGGGGCGCGATATAATTCACCCCTCCACCTA.

The sample holds one count of this clonotype. This sequence joins TRBV29-1 and TRBJ2-7; maybe TRBD1 (6 bases). From germline, CDR1 is SQVTM and CDR2 ANQGSEA. CDR3 length: 12 residues. This chain's CDR3 is CRAGTFFYEQYF. The CDR3 nucleotides are TGCAGGGCCGGGACATTTTTCTACGAGCAGTACTTC.

This clonotype was seen only once. A much larger clone differs from this one at a single base, so this may be a read error. The chain couples TRBV20-1 to TRBJ1-1, with TRBD1 matching over 8 bases. CDR1 is DFQATT and CDR2 is SNEGSKA in the germline V gene (reference sequence). The CDR3 totals 14 residues. CDR3 nucleotides: TGCAGTGCTAGAAGGGACAGGAGGAACACTGAAGTTTTCTTT. Protein product: CSARRDRRNTEVFF.

Points on this clonotype: With a much larger clone just one base away, this may be a read error. This rearrangement joins TRBV20-1 to TRBJ1-1; no clear D gene. Germline CDR1 DFQATT, CDR2 SNEGSKA (reference sequence). The CDR3 consists of 12 residues. This CDR3 reads CSARPWNAEAFF. The CDR3 nucleotides are TGCAGTGCCCGCCCTTGGAACGCTGAAGCTTTCTTT.

Regarding this clonotype: One junction end does not reproduce the germline sequence, and a read error may be involved. The DNA for the CDR3 is TGCGCCAGCAGTCTACTAGCGGGGAGTTACAATGAGCGGTTCTTC. It translates to CASSLLAGSYNERFF. This chain connects TRBV6-5 to TRBJ2-1; TRBD2 matches at 10 bases. Germline CDR1 MNHEY, CDR2 SVGAGI. This CDR3 has 15 amino acids.

This clonotype was recorded only once. This chain connects TRBV9 to TRBJ1-4, with unresolved D. The germline CDR1 and CDR2 sequences are SGDLS and YYNGEE. The CDR3 has 14 residues. V lost 0 bases, J lost 8 bases, and 11 bases lay in between. In DNA, the CDR3 is TGTGCCAGCAGCGTAGGGAGGGAAGGAGAAAAACTGTTTTTT. Its translation is CASSVGREGEKLFF.

This clonotype has a single count. The CDR3 ends on some other residue instead of the conserved phenylalanine or tryptophan, so this is likely a read error. V is TRBV11-2 and J is TRBJ2-3, with D uncertain. This CDR3 comprises 15 residues. The germline CDR1 and CDR2 sequences are SGHAT and FQNNGV. Trimming left V 5 bases short and J 3 bases short, with 15 bases between. The CDR3, as DNA: TGTGCCAGCAGCCCCATAGGAATCTGTACAGATACGCAGTATTCT. The encoded protein is CASSPIGICTDTQYS.

This clonotype has a handful of counts. A read error may be the cause here, since a much bigger clone is one base away. V and J are TRBV6-5 and TRBJ1-2, with 7 bases that match TRBD1. This CDR3 region has 14 residues. Germline assignment: CDR1 MNHEY and CDR2 SVGAGI. The CDR3 DNA sequence: TGTACCAGCAGTTACACAGGGGAGAGCTATGGCTACACCTTC. Amino acids: CTSSYTGESYGYTF.

V is TRBV28 and J is TRBJ2-4; no reliable D call. Germline CDR1 MDHEN, CDR2 SYDVKM. This CDR3 contains 15 residues. V lost 8 bases and J 1 base, leaving 15 bases between the germline ends. CDR3 loop: CASDLYPLAKNIQYF. The CDR3 DNA reads as TGTGCCAGCGATTTATACCCTTTGGCCAAAAACATTCAGTACTTC.

Worth noting for this clonotype: A much bigger clone sits one base away, suggesting this may be a read error. J is TRBJ1-5 and V is TRBV24-1; D is perhaps TRBD1 (6 bases). Trimming cost V 9 bases and J 1 base, with 15 bases left between them. From germline, CDR1 is KGHDR and CDR2 SFDVKD. This CDR3 is built from 15 residues. Here the CDR3 DNA reads TGTGCCACCTGTGGGGCTACAGGGAGCAATCAGCCCCAGCATTTT. It encodes CATCGATGSNQPQHF.

This clonotype was seen ten or more times. The J gene is TRBJ1-1, the V gene TRBV14; D remains ambiguous. Trimming removed 6 bases from V and 2 bases from J, with 19 bases in between. CDR3 length equals 16 residues. Looked up from germline, CDR1 is SGHDN and CDR2 is FVKESK. In DNA form, the CDR3 reads TGTGCCAGCAGGAAACAAGCTCGGTCTGTAAACACTGAAGCTTTCTTT. This sequence encodes CASRKQARSVNTEAFF.

The chain has TRBV4-1 and TRBJ2-7; weak D call: TRBD2 (6 bases). The CDR3 is 14 residues long. V lost 6 bases to trimming and J lost 5 bases, with 17 bases between them. Germline V lookup: CDR1 MGHRA, CDR2 YSYEKL. CDR3 protein: CASSHVTGVDEQYF. CDR3 DNA sequence: TGCGCCAGCAGTCATGTAACGGGAGTGGACGAGCAGTACTTC.

About this clonotype: A much bigger clone sits one base away, suggesting this may be a read error. The chain has TRBV12-3 or TRBV12-4 and TRBJ1-4; D possibly corresponds to TRBD1 (6 bases). The CDR3 consists of 13 residues. The CDR3, as DNA: TGTGTCAGCAGTCAGGGACACGGAGGGGAACTGTTTTTT. Protein sequence: CVSSQGHGGELFF.

To note about this clonotype: Germline is not matched at one junction end, which may reflect a read error. The chain recombines TRBV11-2 with TRBJ2-3; 7 bases map to TRBD2. Per germline, CDR1 SGHAT and CDR2 FQNNGV. The CDR3 extends over 16 amino acids. For the CDR3, the DNA is TGTGTCAGCAGCTCCGGGACTACCACTTGGTCAGGTACGCAGTATTTT. This translates into CVSSSGTTTWSGTQYF.

This clonotype was recorded a few times. The chain recombines TRBV28 with TRBJ2-7, with TRBD2 as a possible D gene (7 bases). V was cut by 4 bases and J by 2 bases, with 18 bases left in between. The germline CDR1 and CDR2 sequences are MDHEN and SYDVKM. The CDR3 length is 16 residues. The CDR3 protein is CASSSTGQGTTYEQYF. The CDR3, as DNA: TGTGCCAGCAGTTCCACAGGGCAGGGGACTACCTACGAGCAGTACTTC. The full variable domain, completed using reference TRBV28 and TRBJ2-7, is DVKVTQSSRYLVKRTGEKVFLECVQDMDHENMFWYRQDPGLGLRLIYFSYDVKMKEKGDIPEGYSVSREKKERFSLILESASTNQTSMYLCASSSTGQGTTYEQYFGPGTRLTVT.

This sequence joins TRBV20-1 and TRBJ2-3, with D perhaps assigned TRBD1 or TRBD2 (5 bases each). In germline, CDR1 is DFQATT, CDR2 SNEGSKA (reference sequence). This CDR3 spans 15 amino acids. The V end was cut by 7 bases, the J end by 7 bases, with 24 bases between. CDR3 protein: CSVIVGAGDTNTQYF. CDR3 in DNA: TGCAGTGTTATCGTCGGGGCAGGTGATACAAATACGCAGTATTTT.

About this clonotype: One base away lies a much larger clone, so this may be a sequencing read error. The V gene is TRBV20-1, the J gene TRBJ1-6; tentative D call: TRBD1 (5 bases). Per germline, CDR1 DFQATT and CDR2 SNEGSKA (reference sequence). The CDR3 totals 14 residues. CDR3 nucleotides: TGCAGTGCTAGGAGGGGCGGGAATAATTCACTCCTCCACTTT. Its protein product is CSARRGGNNSLLHF.

This clonotype was picked up a small number of times. Possible read error: a much larger clone is one base away. The chain combines TRBV6-1 with TRBJ2-7; 10 bases align to TRBD1. Germline V CDR1 and CDR2: MNHNS, SASEGT. The CDR3 is 13 residues long. CDR3 sequence (DNA): TGTGTCAGCAGGTGGACAGGGGGACACGAGCAGTACTTC. Protein product: CVSRWTGGHEQYF.

This clonotype was counted only a few times. One junction end disagrees with the germline gene, perhaps due to a read error. The chain has TRBV10-3 and TRBJ2-5; D assignment may be TRBD1 or TRBD2 (5 bases each). The CDR3 runs to 12 residues. Per the germline V gene, CDR1 is ENHRY and CDR2 is SYGVKD. CDR3 protein: CVIGTEEETRYF. The CDR3 nucleotides are TGTGTCATAGGGACGGAGGAAGAGACCCGGTACTTC.

Notes on this clonotype: Compared with germline, one end of the junction differs, possibly owing to a read error. The chain links TRBV5-1 to TRBJ2-1, with D tentatively TRBD1 (6 bases). CDR3 length equals 17 residues. Germline assignment: CDR1 SGHRS and CDR2 YFSETQ. The CDR3 DNA sequence: TGCGCAAGCAGCTCGGAAATCACAGGGAGCTCCTACAATGAGCAGTTCTTC. Translating it yields CASSSEITGSSYNEQFF.